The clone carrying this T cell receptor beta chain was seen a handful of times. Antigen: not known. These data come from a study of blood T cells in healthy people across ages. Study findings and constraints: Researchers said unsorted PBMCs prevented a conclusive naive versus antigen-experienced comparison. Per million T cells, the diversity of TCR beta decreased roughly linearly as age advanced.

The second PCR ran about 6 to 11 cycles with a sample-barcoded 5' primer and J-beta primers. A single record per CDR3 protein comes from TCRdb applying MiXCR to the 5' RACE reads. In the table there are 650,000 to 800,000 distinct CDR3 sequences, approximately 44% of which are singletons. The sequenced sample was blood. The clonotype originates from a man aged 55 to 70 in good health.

The CDR3 DNA sequence: TGTGCCAGCAGGGGGACGGCCTCCTACAATGAGCAGTTCTTC. As protein: CASRGTASYNEQFF. The chain combines TRBV6-6 with TRBJ2-1; D may match TRBD1 or TRBD2 (5 bases each). Germline CDR1 and CDR2: MNHNY and SVGAGI (reference sequence). The ends were cut back, 6 bases at V and 0 bases at J, with 9 bases in the middle. CDR3 length: 14 residues.